This TCR beta chain came from a study of T cell responses to AZD1222 COVID-19 vaccine. In the case of this clone: Its antigen is currently unknown.

The repertoire was sequenced with immunoSEQ multiplex PCR; TCRdb's copy has only in-frame clones and lacks some. This sample carries approximately 26,000 clones, 89% of them seen once, and the ten largest clones take 1.3%. Trimming took off 4 bases at V and 5 bases at J, with 23 bases between the two ends. CDR1 and CDR2 (germline): LGHDT, YNNKEL (reference sequence). The CDR3 consists of 17 residues. Notes on the study in general: In the spike-specific TCR repertoire, nearly half reportedly target unmutated variant regions. In all cases, repertoires were sampled only after the peak T cell response. Following two doses of AZD1222, Spike-specific TCR breadth and depth rose.

This chain connects TRBV3-1 (or the pseudogene TRBV3-2) to TRBJ2-5; perhaps TRBD2 as D (6 bases). This clonotype was sampled from an adult in good health. The starting material was peripheral blood, obtained on day 0 of AZD1222 vaccination. CDR3 sequence: CASSPRSSGLPGETQYF. In nucleotides, the CDR3 is TGTGCCAGCAGCCCCAGGAGTTCGGGACTCCCCGGGGAGACCCAGTACTTC.